These 24 T cell receptor beta chains originate from one sample sequenced in a study of blood T cell repertoires in COVID-19 (dated by TCRdb to 2019 to 2021). Library prep was done by the immunoSEQ multiplex PCR assay. Not all clones reach the TCRdb copy of this immuneACCESS table, which keeps in-frame sequences only. Checked studies attribute under half of the gap to unresolved V genes and leave the rest unexplained. Recorded for this sample are about 69,000 clones; approximately 75% of them occurred a single time. The ten largest clones capture roughly 50% of the sample. The material sequenced was peripheral blood. Every receptor here comes from a human donor in a cohort sampled during active COVID-19.

V and J are TRBV5-4 and TRBJ2-5, with 7 bases aligning to TRBD1. This CDR3 comprises 14 residues. The V gene's germline CDR1 is SGHNT and CDR2 YYREEE (reference sequence). V shed 4 bases, J shed 5 bases, and the junction held 8 bases outside the gene matches. CDR3: CASSASGQVETQYF. The CDR3 DNA sequence: TGTGCCAGCAGCGCCTCCGGACAGGTCGAGACCCAGTACTTC.

The rearrangement joins TRBV3-1 (or the pseudogene TRBV3-2) to TRBJ1-4, with a tentative D call TRBD1 (5 bases). CDR1 is LGHDT and CDR2 is YNNKEL in the germline V gene (reference sequence). This CDR3 is 15 amino acids long. The V gene lost 1 base and the J gene lost 4 bases, with 10 bases spanning the gap. CDR3 loop: CASSQGWGFNEKLFF. DNA for the CDR3: TGTGCCAGCAGCCAAGGATGGGGCTTTAATGAAAAACTGTTTTTT.

The sample holds a few counts of this clone. The chain employs TRBV6-5 and TRBJ1-5, with D possibly being TRBD1 (6 bases). Germline V gives CDR1 MNHEY, CDR2 SVGAGI. The V end was cut by 8 bases, the J end by 2 bases, with 13 bases between. This CDR3 is 14 amino acids long. CDR3 nucleotide sequence: TGTGCCAGCTTAGTGCGACAGGGCAATCAGCCCCAGCATTTT. This gives the protein CASLVRQGNQPQHF.

V and J are TRBV2 and TRBJ1-2; TRBD1 aligns across 8 bases. CDR3 length equals 14 residues. V shed 6 bases, J shed 2 bases, and the junction held 5 bases outside the gene matches. In germline, CDR1 is SNHLY, CDR2 FYNNEI. The CDR3 protein is CASRGQEQNYGYTF. CDR3 nucleotides: TGTGCCAGCAGGGGACAGGAGCAGAACTATGGCTACACCTTC.

The chain has TRBV28 and TRBJ1-2; the D gene is possibly TRBD1 (6 bases). Trimming took off 8 bases at V and 5 bases at J, with 12 bases between the two ends. Germline V gene sequence: CDR1 MDHEN, CDR2 SYDVKM. The CDR3 runs 12 residues. CDR3 loop: CASGTTIYGYTF. CDR3 coding DNA: TGTGCCAGCGGGACAACCATTTATGGCTACACCTTC.

The chain couples TRBV5-4 to TRBJ1-1, with a weak D call TRBD1 (6 bases). Germline CDR1 is SGHNT and CDR2 is YYREEE (reference sequence). CDR3 size: 15 residues. Trimming removed 4 bases at V and 3 bases at J, with 16 bases between. CDR3 amino acids: CASSPPGDRDTEAFF. CDR3 sequence (DNA): TGTGCCAGCAGCCCTCCAGGGGATAGGGACACTGAAGCTTTCTTT. Full variable domain (remainder filled in from reference TRBV5-4 and TRBJ1-1): ETGVTQSPTHLIKTRGQQVTLRCSSQSGHNTVSWYQQALGQGPQFIFQYYREEENGRGNFPPRFSGLQFPNYSSELNVNALELDDSALYLCASSPPGDRDTEAFFGQGTRLTVV.

The rearrangement joins TRBV28 to TRBJ2-5; the match to TRBD2 covers 8 bases. V shed 6 bases and J 7 bases; nucleotides not matched to a gene: 10. This CDR3 has 14 amino acids. Germline lookup yields CDR1 MDHEN and CDR2 SYDVKM. The CDR3 nucleotides are TGTGCCAGCAGATCTCATAGCGGGACGGTGACCCAGTACTTC. Residues: CASRSHSGTVTQYF.

The chain recombines TRBV11-2 with TRBJ2-7, with 7 positions matching TRBD2. The CDR3 totals 15 residues. The germline V gene encodes CDR1 SGHAT and CDR2 FQNNGV. Trimming at V came to 0 bases and at J to 9 bases, leaving 11 bases not matched to a gene. CDR3 DNA sequence: TGTGCCAGCAGCTTAGATGGAGGGAGGGGCCAGGTGCAGTACTTC. Protein sequence: CASSLDGGRGQVQYF.

This chain connects TRBV10-2 to TRBJ2-5; 9 nucleotides agree with TRBD2. From germline, CDR1 is WSHSY and CDR2 SAAADI. The CDR3 runs 14 residues. Trimming at V came to 6 bases and at J to 4 bases, leaving 6 bases not matched to a gene. CDR3 sequence (DNA): TGCGCCAGCAGGAAGGTACTAGCGGGAGAGACCCAGTACTTC. This gives the protein CASRKVLAGETQYF.

The chain uses TRBV6-5 and TRBJ2-7; D is perhaps TRBD2 (5 bases). Trimming cost V 7 bases and J 2 bases, with 15 bases left between them. This CDR3 spans 14 amino acids. From germline, CDR1 is MNHEY and CDR2 SVGAGI. CDR3 DNA: TGTGCCAGCATCCGGGGTTTGGGAGCCTACGAGCAGTACTTC. It codes for CASIRGLGAYEQYF.

The chain joins TRBV5-1 to TRBJ2-6, with a weak D call TRBD2 (5 bases). Germline CDR1 is SGHRS and CDR2 is YFSETQ. This CDR3 has 17 amino acids. V was shortened by 0 bases and J by 0 bases, with 10 bases between the two germline ends. CDR3 region: CASSLDGETSGANVLTF. The CDR3 DNA reads as TGCGCCAGCAGCTTGGACGGGGAAACCTCTGGGGCCAACGTCCTGACTTTC.

The chain uses TRBV6-6 and TRBJ2-7, with TRBD2 identical over 9 bases. The CDR3 totals 13 residues. Germline lookup yields CDR1 MNHNY and CDR2 SVGAGI (reference sequence). The V segment lost 7 bases and the J segment 2 bases; nucleotides outside the gene matches: 3. CDR3 residues: CASNLAGAYEQYF. In nucleotides, the CDR3 is TGTGCCAGCAATTTAGCGGGAGCCTACGAGCAGTACTTC.

This chain links TRBV19 with TRBJ2-4, with TRBD1 identical over 7 bases. CDR1 is LNHDA, CDR2 SQIVND, per germline (reference sequence). The CDR3 covers 12 residues. J lost 9 bases, V lost 7 bases, and 6 bases had no gene match. The CDR3 DNA is TGTGCCAGTAAAGGGGGCAAAGGCATTCAGTACTTC. This encodes CASKGGKGIQYF.

In its sample, this clone was seen a few times. The CDR3 nucleotides are TGCGCCAGCAGCTTGGGCCAGGTGGATTCACCCCTCCACTTT. This translates into CASSLGQVDSPLHF. The chain uses TRBV5-1 and TRBJ1-6; no firm D call. CDR1 is SGHRS and CDR2 is YFSETQ in the germline V gene. The CDR3 sequence is 14 residues long. V was clipped by 0 bases and J by 8 bases, with 9 bases between them.

CDR3 sequence: CAISELNTGELFF. The CDR3 coding sequence is TGTGCCATCAGTGAGCTTAACACCGGGGAGCTGTTTTTT. V and J are TRBV10-3 and TRBJ2-2; no definite D call. Trimming removed 2 bases at V and 2 bases at J, with 3 bases between. Per the germline V gene, CDR1 is ENHRY and CDR2 is SYGVKD. The CDR3 totals 13 residues.

This clone occurred a few times. V and J are TRBV10-2 and TRBJ2-7; D gene ambiguous. CDR1 and CDR2 from the germline V gene are WSHSY and SAAADI. The ends were cut back, 6 bases at V and 4 bases at J, with 7 bases in the middle. The CDR3 spans 11 residues. CDR3 sequence: CASSLQYEQYF. As DNA, the CDR3 is TGCGCCAGCAGCCTTCAGTACGAGCAGTACTTC.

This CDR3 reads CATADRDRGTDQPQHF. CDR3 bases: TGTGCCACCGCGGACCGAGACAGGGGGACCGATCAGCCCCAGCATTTT. V is TRBV15 and J is TRBJ1-5; TRBD1 aligns across 9 bases. V gave up 8 bases and J gave up 5 bases; unmatched junction bases: 13. Germline assignment: CDR1 LNHNV and CDR2 YYDKDF (reference sequence). CDR3 size: 16 residues.

The chain combines TRBV5-1 with TRBJ2-7, with TRBD2 matching 12 bases. This CDR3 has 16 amino acids. V was pared by 0 bases and J by 4 bases, with 5 bases of the junction left unmatched. The germline V gene encodes CDR1 SGHRS and CDR2 YFSETQ. CDR3 sequence reads: CASSLGQGLAGYEQYF. Written as DNA, the CDR3 is TGCGCCAGCAGCTTGGGCCAGGGACTAGCGGGTTACGAGCAGTACTTC.

The chain links TRBV19 to TRBJ2-6; D is perhaps TRBD1 (6 bases). V dropped 5 bases and J dropped 0 bases, with 14 bases sitting between them. From germline, CDR1 is LNHDA and CDR2 SQIVND (reference sequence). This CDR3 has 17 amino acids. In nucleotides, the CDR3 is TGTGCCAGTAGTCCCCGGGACATATTCTCTGGGGCCAACGTCCTGACTTTC. Encoded protein: CASSPRDIFSGANVLTF.

This clone was seen many times. The rearrangement joins TRBV6-5 to TRBJ1-3, with D possibly matching TRBD1 (5 bases). This CDR3 has 14 amino acids. Trimming removed 7 bases at V and 3 bases at J, with 13 bases between. Germline V gene sequence: CDR1 MNHEY, CDR2 SVGAGI. The DNA for the CDR3 is TGTGCCAGCAAACAAAGGGGTGGTGGAAACACCATATATTTT. This gives the protein CASKQRGGGNTIYF.

The chain joins TRBV2 to TRBJ1-1; possibly TRBD1 for D (6 bases). CDR3 size: 14 residues. The ends were cut back, 4 bases at V and 1 base at J, with 10 bases in the middle. Germline-derived CDR1 and CDR2 are SNHLY and FYNNEI. DNA for the CDR3: TGTGCCAGCAGTGCCCGACAGGAGAACACTGAAGCTTTCTTT. It translates to CASSARQENTEAFF.

This clone has a single count. The CDR3 loop reads CASSPSSSSYNEQFF. For the CDR3, the DNA is TGTGCCAGCAGCCCCTCTAGTTCCTCCTACAATGAGCAGTTCTTC. V and J are TRBV3-1 (or the pseudogene TRBV3-2) and TRBJ2-1; D gene uncertain. The germline V gene has CDR1 LGHDT and CDR2 YNNKEL (reference sequence). V was cut by 4 bases and J by 0 bases, with 10 bases left in between. This CDR3 is built from 15 residues.

This sequence joins TRBV19 and TRBJ2-5, with 9 positions matching TRBD2. The CDR3 length is 15 residues. CDR1 is LNHDA, CDR2 SQIVND, per germline (reference sequence). V lost 3 bases to trimming and J lost 5 bases; unmatched junction nucleotides: 7. As DNA, the CDR3 is TGTGCCAGTAGTATGGGGGCGGGAGGGCACGAGACCCAGTACTTC. This codes for CASSMGAGGHETQYF.

The gene calls are TRBV5-1 and TRBJ1-1; D is ambiguous. This CDR3 comprises 15 residues. The ends were cut back, 4 bases at V and 3 bases at J, with 16 bases in the middle. The germline V gene has CDR1 SGHRS and CDR2 YFSETQ. The CDR3, as DNA: TGCGCCAGCAGCGCGCTGGTAGGCGGAGACACTGAAGCTTTCTTT. Protein product: CASSALVGGDTEAFF.